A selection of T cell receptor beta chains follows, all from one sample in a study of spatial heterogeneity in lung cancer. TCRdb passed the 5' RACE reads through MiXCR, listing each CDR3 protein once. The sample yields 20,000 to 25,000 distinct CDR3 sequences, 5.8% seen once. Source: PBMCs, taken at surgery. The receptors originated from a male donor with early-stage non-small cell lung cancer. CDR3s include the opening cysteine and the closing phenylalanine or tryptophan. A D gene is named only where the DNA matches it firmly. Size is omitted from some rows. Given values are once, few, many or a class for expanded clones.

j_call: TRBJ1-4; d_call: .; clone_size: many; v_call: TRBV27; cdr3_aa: CASKWRATNEKLFF; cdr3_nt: TGTGCCAGCAAATGGCGTGCAACTAATGAAAAACTGTTTTTT
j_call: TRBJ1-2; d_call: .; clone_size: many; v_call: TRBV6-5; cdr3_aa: CASSYSRGRSDGYTF; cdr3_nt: TGTGCCAGCAGTTACTCGAGGGGAAGGAGCGATGGCTACACCTTC
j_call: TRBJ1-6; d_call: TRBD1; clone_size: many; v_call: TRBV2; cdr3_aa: CASRERTGDPPLHF; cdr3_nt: TGTGCCAGCAGGGAAAGGACAGGGGACCCACCCCTCCACTTT
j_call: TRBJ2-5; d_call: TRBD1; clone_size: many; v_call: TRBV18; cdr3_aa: CASSPTGLGETQYF; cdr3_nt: TGTGCCAGCTCACCGACAGGGCTTGGAGAGACCCAGTACTTC
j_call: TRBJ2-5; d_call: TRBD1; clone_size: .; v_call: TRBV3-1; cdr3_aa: CASNRGLETQYF; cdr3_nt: TGTGCCAGCAACAGGGGCTTAGAGACCCAGTACTTC
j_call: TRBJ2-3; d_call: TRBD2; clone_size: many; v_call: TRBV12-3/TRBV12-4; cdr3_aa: CASIKGTSGTHGTDTQYF; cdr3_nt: TGTGCCAGCATTAAGGGGACTAGCGGCACCCACGGCACAGATACGCAGTATTTT
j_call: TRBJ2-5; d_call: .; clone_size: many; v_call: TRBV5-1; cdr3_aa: CASSFGRVETQYF; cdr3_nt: TGCGCCAGCAGCTTTGGCAGGGTAGAGACCCAGTACTTC
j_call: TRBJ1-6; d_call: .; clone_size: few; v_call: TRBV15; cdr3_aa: CATSRGRGSPLHF; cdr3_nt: TGTGCCACCAGCAGAGGGAGGGGATCACCCCTCCACTTT
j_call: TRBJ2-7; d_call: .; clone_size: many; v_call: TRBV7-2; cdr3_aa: CASSSRLVYEQYF; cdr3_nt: TGTGCCAGCAGCTCGCGACTTGTTTACGAGCAGTACTTC
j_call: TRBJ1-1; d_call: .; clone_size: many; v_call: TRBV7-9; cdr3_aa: CASSLAGNTEAFF; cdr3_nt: TGTGCCAGCAGCTTAGCGGGGAACACTGAAGCTTTCTTT
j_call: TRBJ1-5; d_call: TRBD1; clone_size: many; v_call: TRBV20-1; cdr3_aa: CSARVTGQQPQHF; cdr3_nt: TGCAGTGCTAGAGTGACAGGGCAACAGCCCCAGCATTTT
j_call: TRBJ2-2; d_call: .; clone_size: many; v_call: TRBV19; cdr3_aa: CASRLQGRSGELFF; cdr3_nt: TGTGCCAGTAGATTACAGGGAAGGTCCGGGGAGCTGTTTTTT
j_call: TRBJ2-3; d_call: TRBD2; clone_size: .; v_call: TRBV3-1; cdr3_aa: CASSQTGLAGAVGTDTQYF; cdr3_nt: TGTGCCAGCAGCCAAACGGGATTAGCGGGAGCCGTCGGCACAGATACGCAGTATTTT
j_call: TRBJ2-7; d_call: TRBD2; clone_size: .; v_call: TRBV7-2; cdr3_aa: CASSYTSGREYF; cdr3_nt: TGTGCCAGCAGCTATACTAGCGGGAGGGAGTACTTC
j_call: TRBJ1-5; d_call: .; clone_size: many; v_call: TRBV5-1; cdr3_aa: CASSLVPGASNQPQHF; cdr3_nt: TGCGCCAGCAGCTTGGTTCCCGGGGCGAGCAATCAGCCCCAGCATTTT
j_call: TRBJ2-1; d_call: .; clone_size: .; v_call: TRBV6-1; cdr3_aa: CASRDMGSYNEQFF; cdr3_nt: TGTGCCAGCAGGGACATGGGCTCCTACAATGAGCAGTTCTTC
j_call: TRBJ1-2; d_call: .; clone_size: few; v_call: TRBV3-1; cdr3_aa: CASSQSIDILYGYTF; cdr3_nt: TGTGCCAGCAGCCAATCCATAGACATCCTTTATGGCTACACCTTC
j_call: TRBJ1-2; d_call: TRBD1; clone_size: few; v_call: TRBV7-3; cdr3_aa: CASSLSGQGGYGYTF; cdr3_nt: TGTGCCAGCAGCTTATCCGGACAGGGCGGCTATGGCTACACCTTC
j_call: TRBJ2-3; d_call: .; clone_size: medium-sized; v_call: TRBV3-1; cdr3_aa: CASSQDPWREAATDTQYF; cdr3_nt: TGTGCCAGCAGCCAGGACCCCTGGAGGGAAGCCGCGACAGATACGCAGTATTTT
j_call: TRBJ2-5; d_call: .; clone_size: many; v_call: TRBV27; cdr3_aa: CASKRGPSSRETQYF; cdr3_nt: TGTGCCAGCAAACGGGGGCCCAGCTCACGGGAGACCCAGTACTTC
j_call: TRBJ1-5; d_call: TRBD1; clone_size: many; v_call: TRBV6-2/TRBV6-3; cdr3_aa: CASSYAGGAQPQHF; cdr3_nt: TGTGCCAGCAGTTACGCAGGGGGCGCTCAGCCCCAGCATTTT
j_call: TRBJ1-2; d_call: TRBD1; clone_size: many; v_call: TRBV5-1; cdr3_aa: CASSFETGRGYTF; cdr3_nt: TGCGCCAGCAGCTTCGAGACAGGGAGAGGCTACACCTTC
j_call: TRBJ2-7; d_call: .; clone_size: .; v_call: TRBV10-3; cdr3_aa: CAISEDNLSDEQYF; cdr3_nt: TGTGCCATCAGTGAGGACAATCTCTCCGACGAGCAGTACTTC
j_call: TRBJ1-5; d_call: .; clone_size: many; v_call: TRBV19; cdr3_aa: CASKRGAQHF; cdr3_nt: TGTGCCAGTAAAAGGGGAGCCCAGCATTTT
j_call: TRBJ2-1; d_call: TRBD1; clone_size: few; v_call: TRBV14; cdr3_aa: CASSQEPPRGLGQFF; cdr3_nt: TGTGCCAGCAGCCAAGAACCCCCAAGGGGGCTAGGACAGTTCTTC
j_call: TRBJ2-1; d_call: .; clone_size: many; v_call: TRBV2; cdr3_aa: CASSPPGDNEQFF; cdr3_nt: TGTGCCAGCAGCCCCCCGGGAGACAATGAGCAGTTCTTC
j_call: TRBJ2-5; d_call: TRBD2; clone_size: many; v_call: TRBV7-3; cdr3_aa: CASSPQGLASQETQYF; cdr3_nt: TGTGCCAGCAGCCCCCAAGGACTAGCGTCACAAGAGACCCAGTACTTC
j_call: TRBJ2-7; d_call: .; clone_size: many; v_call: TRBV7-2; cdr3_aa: CASSLPRDRPLSYEQYF; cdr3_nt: TGTGCCAGCAGCTTACCTCGCGACAGGCCCCTCTCCTACGAGCAGTACTTC
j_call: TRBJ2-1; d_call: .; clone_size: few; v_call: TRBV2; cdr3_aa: CASTKQGGPNNEQFF; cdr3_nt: TGTGCCAGCACAAAGCAGGGGGGGCCGAACAATGAGCAGTTCTTC
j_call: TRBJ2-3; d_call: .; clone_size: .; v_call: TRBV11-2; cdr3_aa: CASSLDRRGLSTDTQYF; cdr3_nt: TGTGCCAGCAGCTTAGATCGGAGGGGCCTTAGCACAGATACGCAGTATTTT
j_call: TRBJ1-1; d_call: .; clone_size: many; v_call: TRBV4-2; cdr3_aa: CASSPPGSTEAFF; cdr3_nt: TGTGCCAGCAGCCCCCCCGGGAGCACTGAAGCTTTCTTT
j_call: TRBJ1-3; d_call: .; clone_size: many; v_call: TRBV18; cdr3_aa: CASSPAVASGNTIYF; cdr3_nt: TGTGCCAGCTCACCGGCAGTTGCCTCTGGAAACACCATATATTTT
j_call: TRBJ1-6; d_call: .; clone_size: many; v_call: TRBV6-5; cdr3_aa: CASSYSVNSPLHF; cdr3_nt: TGTGCCAGCAGTTACTCAGTAAATTCACCCCTCCACTTT
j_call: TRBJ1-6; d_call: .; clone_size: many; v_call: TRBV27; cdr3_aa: CASSFRENSPLHF; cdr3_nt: TGTGCCAGCAGTTTCCGTGAGAATTCACCCCTCCACTTT
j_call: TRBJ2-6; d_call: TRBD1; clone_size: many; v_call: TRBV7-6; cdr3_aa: CASSFATGVSGANVLTF; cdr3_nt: TGTGCCAGCAGCTTCGCGACAGGGGTGTCCGGGGCCAACGTCCTGACTTTC
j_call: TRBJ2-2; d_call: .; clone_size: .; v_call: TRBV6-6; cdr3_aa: CASRPGTARGELFF; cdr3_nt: TGTGCCAGCAGACCCGGGACTGCCAGGGGGGAGCTGTTTTTT
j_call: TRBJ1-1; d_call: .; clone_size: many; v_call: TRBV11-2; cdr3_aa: CASSLDLGRAGAFF; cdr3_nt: TGTGCCAGCAGCTTAGATCTTGGCAGGGCGGGAGCTTTCTTT
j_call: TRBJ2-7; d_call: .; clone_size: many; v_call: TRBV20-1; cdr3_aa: CSARALGHSSYEQYF; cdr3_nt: TGCAGTGCTAGAGCTCTTGGCCATTCCTCCTACGAGCAGTACTTC
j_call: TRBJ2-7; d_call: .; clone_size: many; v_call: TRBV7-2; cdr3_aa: CASRRKAGEQYF; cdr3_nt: TGTGCCAGCAGGAGAAAGGCGGGGGAGCAGTACTTC
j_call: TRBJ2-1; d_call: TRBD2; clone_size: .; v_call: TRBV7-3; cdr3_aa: CASSPGLAGGRSEQFF; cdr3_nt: TGTGCCAGCAGCCCCGGACTAGCGGGGGGGCGTTCTGAGCAGTTCTTC
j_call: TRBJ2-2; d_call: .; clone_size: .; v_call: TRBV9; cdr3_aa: CASSVAGAIGELFF; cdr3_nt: TGTGCCAGCAGCGTAGCAGGGGCGATCGGGGAGCTGTTTTTT
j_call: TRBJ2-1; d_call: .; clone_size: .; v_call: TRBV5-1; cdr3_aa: CASILLGGPYNEQFF; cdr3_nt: TGCGCCAGCATCCTATTGGGGGGTCCCTACAATGAGCAGTTCTTC
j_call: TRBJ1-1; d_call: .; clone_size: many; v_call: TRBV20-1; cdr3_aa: CSVEQNTEAFF; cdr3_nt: TGCAGTGTTGAACAGAACACTGAAGCTTTCTTT
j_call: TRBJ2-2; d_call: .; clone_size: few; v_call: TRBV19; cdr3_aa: CASSIGGRQTGELFF; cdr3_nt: TGTGCCAGTAGTATAGGGGGACGGCAAACCGGGGAGCTGTTTTTT
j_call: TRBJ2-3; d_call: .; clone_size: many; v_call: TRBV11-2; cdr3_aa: CASSLWADSTDTQYF; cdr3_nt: TGTGCCAGCAGCTTGTGGGCAGACAGCACAGATACGCAGTATTTT
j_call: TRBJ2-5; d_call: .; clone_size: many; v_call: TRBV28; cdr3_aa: CASTYRGRETQYF; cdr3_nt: TGTGCCAGCACCTACCGGGGGAGGGAGACCCAGTACTTC
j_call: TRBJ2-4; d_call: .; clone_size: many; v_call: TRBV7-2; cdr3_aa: CASSLARETNIQYF; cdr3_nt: TGTGCCAGCAGCTTAGCCAGGGAGACAAACATTCAGTACTTC
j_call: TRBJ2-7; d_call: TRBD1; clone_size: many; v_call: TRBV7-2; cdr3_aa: CASSLGGQLSYEQYF; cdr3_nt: TGTGCCAGCAGCTTAGGGGGACAGCTCTCCTACGAGCAGTACTTC
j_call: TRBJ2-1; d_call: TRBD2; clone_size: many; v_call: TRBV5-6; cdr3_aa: CASSLVRLAAYNEQFF; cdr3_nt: TGTGCCAGCAGCTTGGTACGGCTAGCGGCCTACAATGAGCAGTTCTTC
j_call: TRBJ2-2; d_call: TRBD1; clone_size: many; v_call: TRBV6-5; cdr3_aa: CASSYSDRVGELFF; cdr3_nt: TGTGCCAGCAGTTACTCCGACAGGGTTGGGGAGCTGTTTTTT
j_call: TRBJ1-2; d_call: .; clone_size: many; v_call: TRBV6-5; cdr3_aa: CASSYRRGYGYTF; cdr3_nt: TGTGCCAGCAGTTACAGGAGGGGATATGGCTACACCTTC
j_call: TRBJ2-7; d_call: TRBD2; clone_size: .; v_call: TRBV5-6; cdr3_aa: CASLLLAGGGSYEQYF; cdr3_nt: TGTGCCAGCCTCCTACTAGCGGGAGGGGGGTCCTACGAGCAGTACTTC
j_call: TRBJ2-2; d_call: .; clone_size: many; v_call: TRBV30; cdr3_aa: CAWTGLMNTGELFF; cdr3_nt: TGTGCCTGGACAGGGTTGATGAACACCGGGGAGCTGTTTTTT
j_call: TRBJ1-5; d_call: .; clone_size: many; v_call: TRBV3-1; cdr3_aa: CASSQVGGGPQHF; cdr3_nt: TGTGCCAGCAGCCAAGTCGGTGGGGGGCCCCAGCATTTT
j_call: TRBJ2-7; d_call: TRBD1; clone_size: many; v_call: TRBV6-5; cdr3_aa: CASSKTGTGIHEQYF; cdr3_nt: TGTGCCAGCAGTAAAACCGGGACAGGAATCCACGAGCAGTACTTC